The sequence of this T cell receptor beta chain was determined in a study of cytomegalovirus exposure and HLA in healthy donors. The study, taken as a whole, reports: A later analysis linked 15,000 to 20,000 TCR beta sequences to HLA alleles at 0.05 false discovery rate.

As concerns this clone: What it binds is unknown.

PCR primers comprised 60 Vbeta and 13 Jbeta primers. Data came from immunoSEQ multiplex PCR; TCRdb stores just in-frame clones and leaves some out. The repertoire includes 150,000 or so clones, just over 75% of them detected once, and less than 2% sits in the top ten. Input material: PBMCs. The receptor was derived from a man aged 35 to 55 in good health and CMV-seronegative.

The CDR3 loop reads CASSVSSGTYNEQFF. CDR3 coding DNA: TGTGCCAGCAGCGTAAGCAGCGGGACCTACAATGAGCAGTTCTTC. This sequence joins TRBV9 and TRBJ2-1; 7 bases fit TRBD2. The CDR3 consists of 15 residues. The J segment lost 2 bases and the V segment lost 1 base, leaving 3 bases of the junction unmatched. Germline V lookup: CDR1 SGDLS, CDR2 YYNGEE.